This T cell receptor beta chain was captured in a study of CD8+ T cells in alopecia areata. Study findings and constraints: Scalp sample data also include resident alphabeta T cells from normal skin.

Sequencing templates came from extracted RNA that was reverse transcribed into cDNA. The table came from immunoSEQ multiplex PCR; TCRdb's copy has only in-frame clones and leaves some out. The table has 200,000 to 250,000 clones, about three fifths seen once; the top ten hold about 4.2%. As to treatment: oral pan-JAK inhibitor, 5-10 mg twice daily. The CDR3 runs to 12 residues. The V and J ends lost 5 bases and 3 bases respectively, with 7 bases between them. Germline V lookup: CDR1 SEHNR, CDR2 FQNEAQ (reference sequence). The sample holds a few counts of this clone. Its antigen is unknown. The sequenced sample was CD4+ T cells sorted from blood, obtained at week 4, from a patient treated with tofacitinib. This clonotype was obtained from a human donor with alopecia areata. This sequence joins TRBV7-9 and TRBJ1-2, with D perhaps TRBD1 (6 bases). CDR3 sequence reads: CASSPGDYGYTF. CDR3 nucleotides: TGTGCCAGCAGCCCAGGGGACTATGGCTACACCTTC.